This T cell receptor beta chain was documented in a study of blood T cell repertoires in COVID-19. This clone was detected once. The J segment lost 5 bases and the V segment lost 2 bases, leaving 9 bases of the junction unmatched. Germline assignment: CDR1 KGHSH and CDR2 LQKENI. CDR3 length equals 16 residues. Sequenced by immunoSEQ multiplex PCR; TCRdb stores in-frame clones only, minus some. The table has about 360,000 clones, about 88% seen once. The clonotype originates from a woman aged 60-75 years with COVID-19, enrolled during active disease. The rearrangement uses TRBV18 and TRBJ2-5; TRBD1 matches at 9 bases. The sequenced sample consisted of peripheral blood. The CDR3 DNA is TGTGCCAGCTCACCAACAACAGGGGGCGAGGGGGAGACCCAGTACTTC. Its protein is CASSPTTGGEGETQYF.